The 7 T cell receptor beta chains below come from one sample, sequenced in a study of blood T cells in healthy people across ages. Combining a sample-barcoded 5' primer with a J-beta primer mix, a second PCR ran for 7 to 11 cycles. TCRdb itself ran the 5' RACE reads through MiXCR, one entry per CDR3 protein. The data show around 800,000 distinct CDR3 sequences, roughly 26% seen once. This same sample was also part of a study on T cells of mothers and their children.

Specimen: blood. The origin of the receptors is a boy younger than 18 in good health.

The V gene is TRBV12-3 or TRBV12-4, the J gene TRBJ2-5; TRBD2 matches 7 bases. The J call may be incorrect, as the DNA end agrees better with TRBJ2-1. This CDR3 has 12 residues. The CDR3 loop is CASRGVIYEQFF. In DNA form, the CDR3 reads TGTGCCAGCCGGGGGGTTATTTATGAGCAGTTCTTC.

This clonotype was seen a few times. The DNA of the CDR3 is TGTGCCAGCAGTTTTATGCCCCCCGGACTAGCGGGGGGGTACAATGAGCAGTTCTTC. Translation gives CASSFMPPGLAGGYNEQFF. V and J are TRBV12-3 or TRBV12-4 and TRBJ2-1, with 15 bases matching TRBD2. This CDR3 contains 19 residues. V shed 3 bases and J 4 bases; nucleotides not matched to a gene: 10.

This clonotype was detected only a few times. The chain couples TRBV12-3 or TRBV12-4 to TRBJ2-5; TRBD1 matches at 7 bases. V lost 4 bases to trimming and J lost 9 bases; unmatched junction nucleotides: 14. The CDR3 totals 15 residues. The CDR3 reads CASSSLRRGQGAQYF. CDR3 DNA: TGTGCCAGCAGTTCCTTGCGAAGGGGGCAAGGGGCCCAGTACTTC.

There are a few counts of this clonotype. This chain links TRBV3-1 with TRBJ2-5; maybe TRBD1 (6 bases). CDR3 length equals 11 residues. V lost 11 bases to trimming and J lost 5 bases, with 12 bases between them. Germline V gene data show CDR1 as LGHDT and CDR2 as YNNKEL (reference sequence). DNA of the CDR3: TGTGCCGCCACAGGGCCGGAGACCCAGTACTTC. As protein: CAATGPETQYF.

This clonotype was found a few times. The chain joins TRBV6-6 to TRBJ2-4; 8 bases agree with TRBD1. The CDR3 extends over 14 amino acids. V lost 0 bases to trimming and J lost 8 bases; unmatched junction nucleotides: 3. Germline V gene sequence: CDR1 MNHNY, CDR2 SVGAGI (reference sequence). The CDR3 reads CASSYSETGDIQYF. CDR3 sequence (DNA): TGTGCCAGCAGTTACTCGGAGACAGGGGACATTCAGTACTTC.

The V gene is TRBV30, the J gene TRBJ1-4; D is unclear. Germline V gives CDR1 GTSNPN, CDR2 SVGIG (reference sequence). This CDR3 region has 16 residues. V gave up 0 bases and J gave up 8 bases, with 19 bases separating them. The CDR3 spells CAWSVLLEREAEKLFF. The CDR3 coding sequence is TGTGCCTGGAGTGTATTGCTCGAGCGGGAGGCGGAAAAACTGTTTTTT. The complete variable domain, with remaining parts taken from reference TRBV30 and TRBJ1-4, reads SQTIHQWPATLVQPVGSPLSLECTVEGTSNPNLYWYRQAAGRGLQLLFYSVGIGQISSEVPQNLSASRPQDRQFILSSKKLLLSDSGFYLCAWSVLLEREAEKLFFGSGTQLSVL.

Here the CDR3 reads CSATGLASEQYF. The CDR3 nucleotides read TGCAGTGCTACCGGACTAGCCAGTGAGCAGTACTTC. The chain links TRBV20-1 to TRBJ2-7; TRBD2 matches at 8 bases. CDR1 is DFQATT and CDR2 is SNEGSKA in the germline V gene (reference sequence). J lost 7 bases, V lost 4 bases, and 6 bases had no gene match. CDR3 length equals 12 residues.